Included here is one T cell receptor beta chain sequence, with context. Its target is not known. Each sample's input was about 250 ng genomic DNA, roughly 40,000 genome equivalents. These data are taken from a study of T cell clusters in autoimmune cytopenias. Points from the study as a whole: TRB repertoire shifts in secondary cytopenia and chronic lymphocytic leukemia mostly reflected lymphoma, not autoimmunity.

The CDR3 is made up of 13 amino acids. Germline loops: CDR1 KGHSH, CDR2 LQKENI. TRB rearrangements were amplified by touch-down multiplex PCR with mixed TRB-A/B primers. Reanalyzing the multiplex PCR reads, TCRdb keeps one entry per CDR3 protein, without DNA. The ten top clones account for 30% to 40%, within a sample of 2,500 to 3,500 distinct CDR3 sequences. The same data also contributed to another study, on T cell repertoires in aging, cancer and after chemotherapy. That work contributes: About 8.8 million TCR reads made up the full dataset. Loss of evenness, beyond lost richness, contributed to age-related TCR diversity decline in cancer patients.

The clonotype originates from a human donor with an autoimmune cytopenia or autoimmune hepatitis (not recorded which). The chain joins TRBV18 to TRBJ1-5. Material: peripheral blood. This chain's CDR3 is CASSPQGNQPQHF.